Included here is one T cell receptor (beta chain) sequence, with context. The antigen this receptor binds is unknown. Within one base of it there is no much larger clone, and no base qualities were kept. The CDR3, from cysteine to phenylalanine, totals 14 residues. Only the CDR3 DNA is retained, 42 bases long and in frame from the first base. From the germline V gene (reference sequence), CDR1 is LNHDA and CDR2 is SQIVND. The trim is 2 bases for V and 3 bases for J, with a gap of 11 bases between the germline ends. This sample stems from a study of cytomegalovirus exposure and HLA in healthy donors (dated by TCRdb to 2017 to 2019). Notes on the research overall: In an earlier analysis of fewer than 750 of the donors, about 260 Gb of sequence data and approximately 100 million unique TCR beta sequences from 150 million to 200 million T cells were reported. An early release that covered about 600 HLA-typed donors contained approximately 300 gigabases of sequencing data and around 85 million unique TCR sequences. Of the roughly 400 genotyped donors, 81% were placed in the genetic ancestry cluster associated with self-reported Caucasian donors. The study aimed to test whether cataloging public T cell receptors could reveal signatures of past pathogen exposure. The study profiled the T cell repertoires of hundreds of subjects by immunosequencing and related them to cytomegalovirus serostatus. In addition to the first cohort of several hundred subjects, a separate validation cohort of 130 or so different subjects was used. The study combined high-throughput TCR immunosequencing, statistical association of individual TCRs with disease status, and machine learning to predict cytomegalovirus infection status. A later analysis re-examined previously published TCR beta repertoires from just over 650 donors and added high-resolution HLA genotyping to investigate patterns of TCR occurrence. Rather than using new phenotypic data, the later analysis identified candidate immune exposures from TCR beta sequences and from how often those sequences occurred across donors. An earlier analysis of 587 of the donors used high-throughput TCR beta sequencing to judge whether each TCR beta V gene segment behaved as functional or pseudogenic. Donor age, sex, ethnicity and CMV serostatus were compiled together with the repertoire data. In a later genetic analysis, genome-wide SNP genotypes for about three fifths of the roughly 670 donors were used, and that subset was treated as a discovery cohort. All discovery cohort repertoires had been generated using a single sequencing platform. Class I and class II HLA loci were covered by the typing at four-digit resolution. The number of typed donors differed by locus: about 620-640 for A, B, C, DRB1 and DQB1; 500 to 550 for DQA1; some 590 for DPA1; and 400 to 480 for DPB1. Because of strong linkage in the cohort, roughly five DR-DQ haplotypes were treated as single units for association and clustering. Across around 400 genotyped donors of the cohort, an average of 235,054 unique TCR beta nucleotide sequences per donor were sequenced, and 15% to 20% of those sequences were non-productive. The research as a whole found: Specific HLA alleles were associated with roughly 17,000 TCR beta sequences at a false discovery rate of 0.05 in a later analysis. The study gave a list of more than 150 TCR beta chains associated with cytomegalovirus. Sequencing depth was assumed to be roughly uniform across donors in the presence/absence analyses, though that assumption may not hold. HLA typing was unavailable for some donors at each locus, so association tests used only the typed subset. In a later genetic analysis, a missense DCLRE1C variant was associated with V-gene and J-gene trimming of TCR beta chains, and the association was replicated in an independent cohort. In a later analysis, several top co-occurrence clusters were reported to appear linked to parvovirus B19, influenza, CMV and Epstein-Barr virus. Linkage disequilibrium might explain the correlated functional status among segregating V segments, but an unknown experimental factor could not be ruled out. The authors suggested that the approach could potentially be extended to other disease states and immunological phenotypes. Most CMV-associated TCR beta chains appeared to be HLA-restricted in a later analysis, and the HLA associations seemed to be driven largely by CMV exposure. In this cohort, only TCR beta chains were sequenced, and detectable features were limited by the absence of alpha or paired-chain data. A few of the identified cytomegalovirus-associated TCR beta chains were confirmed in vitro to be specific for cytomegalovirus antigens. In a later analysis, HLA-associated TCR beta chains showed more clonal expansion and lower generation probabilities than non-associated chains that were equally common. In both the original and validation cohorts, the classifier was reported to diagnose cytomegalovirus status with high specificity and sensitivity. Some IMGT-functional V segments, including TRBV6-2 and TRBV6-3, could not be distinguished by the 87-base-pair reads and were therefore excluded. For the cohort, immune exposure information was limited to CMV serostatus. In a later genetic analysis, fewer N-insertions in productive TCRs were reported among donors in an Asian-associated ancestry cluster than the roughly 640-donor mean. A cluster of highly shared sequence variants was judged likely to represent a technical artifact of the sequencing pipeline. Most TCR sequences were seen in very few donors, while some public TCRs were found in many individuals. A further reported finding was that TCR beta sequences accurately predicted the HLA-A and HLA-B alleles for most subjects in the first cohort. Because counts were too low, about 15 rarely observed V segments, including chromosome 9 orphons, were left out of the earlier analysis of 500 to 650 of the donors. Broadly in line with IMGT annotations, most TCR beta V segments showed up in productive rearrangements about 87% or about 30% of the time in an earlier analysis of approximately 640 of the donors. Strong co-occurrence of HLA alleles, especially DR and DQ, made assigning TCR associations to individual alleles difficult. A later analysis found that TCR association rates varied across HLA loci, with DRB1 alleles showing the most associated TCRs and HLA-C alleles the fewest.

The cohort was made up of about 670 healthy bone marrow donors. At the time of sampling, every cohort member was nominally healthy, though immune exposures that went unrecorded were likely present. The donor was CMV seropositive and belonged to the group of a few hundred seropositive cohort members. A peripheral blood sample was collected from each donor, and TCR beta sequencing was performed on peripheral blood mononuclear cells. The Qiagen DNeasy Blood Extraction Kit was used to extract genomic DNA from the blood cell samples. Library creation used the immunoSEQ multiplex PCR assay. For the multiplex PCR, a mixture combining 60 forward primers for TCR Vbeta segments and 13 reverse primers for TCR Jbeta segments was used. Amplification of the CDR3 region of rearranged TCR beta genes was performed with a multiplex PCR assay on genomic DNA. The amplified TCR beta libraries were sequenced on the Illumina HiSeq System as 87-base-pair reads. The paper's data handling went like this. A later analysis tallied tens of millions of unique TCR beta chains across the 600 to 700 repertoires, and some 12 million of those chains were shared by two or more donors. Raw reads were error-corrected and collapsed into unique sequences by a nearest-neighbor algorithm in which closely related sequences were merged to remove PCR and sequencing errors. Alignment of CDR3 sequences to IMGT reference sequences was used to assign V, D and J gene segments. Each retained sequence needed at least a six-nucleotide match to both a V gene segment and a J gene segment. Rearrangements were classified as productive when the CDR3 lacked stop codons and remained in frame with V and J, and all other rearrangements were classified as non-productive. CDR3 was defined according to IMGT convention as the region running from the second conserved V-encoded cysteine to the conserved J-encoded phenylalanine. Sequences without an unambiguous match to a single V gene segment were excluded from the earlier analysis of about 600 of the donors. In an earlier analysis of 587 of the donors, a V segment was called functional when productive rearrangements were above 56.7%, and segregating when the standard deviation between donors exceeded 5%. A statistical classification framework was developed to diagnose cytomegalovirus status using the catalog of TCR beta chain sequences. A later analysis assigned V and J genes by comparing TCR nucleotide sequences with IMGT/GENE-DB human TR gene sequences. In a later analysis, CDR3 sequences and most-parsimonious VDJ recombination scenarios were assigned using the TCRdist pipeline. In a later analysis, every TCR beta chain was defined by the combination of its CDR3 amino acid sequence and its V-gene family, and reads without a unique V-gene family were dropped. To address suspected cross-contamination and a sequencing artifact, a later analysis removed 592 highly shared, low-generation-probability nucleotide sequences. For each public chain, a later analysis derived a clonal expansion index from normalized ranks of inferred template counts within each repertoire. A later analysis computed generation probabilities with a VDJ recombination model fitted to out-of-frame rearrangements, and checked the results against IGoR. Hypergeometric tests were used in a later analysis to score TCR-TCR, TCR-HLA and TCR-CMV co-occurrence, with a repertoire-size bias correction applied to the TCR pairs. To estimate false discovery rates, a later analysis permuted the HLA or CMV assignments 20 times. In a later analysis, co-occurring TCRs were grouped with DBSCAN, and TCRdist sequence similarity was added when clustering was performed within HLA-allele-positive subsets. Repertoires with fewer than 30,000 or more than 120,000 public chains were left out of co-occurrence clustering, as were a handful of repertoires with anomalous nucleotide sharing. TCRdb took over this immuneACCESS table, retaining in-frame rearrangements with V and J assigned. Such tables are incomplete; in checked studies, under half of the missing clones stem from an unresolved V gene, and the remainder is unexplained. D and trimming come from the DNA, and the V and J calls and clone size come from that table. This sample lists roughly 130,000 clones; roughly four fifths were detected once. The biggest ten clones account for around 10% of the sample.

The sequence is built from TRBV19 and TRBJ2-7; the best D guess is TRBD2, with 6 bases matching. Sample: PBMCs. This TCR was recovered from a male donor in good health and CMV-seropositive. The CDR3 protein: CASSISGEDYEQYF. DNA sequence: TGTGCCAGTAGTATATCGGGAGAAGACTACGAGCAGTACTTC.